Given below is one T cell receptor (beta chain) in context. Antigen specificity is unknown. V lost 1 base, J lost 9 bases, and 13 bases lay in between. The germline V gene encodes CDR1 SGHTA and CDR2 FQGNSA. The CDR3 is 14 residues long. The record originates from a study of beta chain features in type 1 diabetes. Study-level points and caveats: Whether TCRB rearrangement is influenced by HLA type went unresolved here. When Type 1 diabetes patients were examined, their TCRB CDR3s proved moderately but significantly shorter in all four CD4+ subsets.

As every portion of the isolated RNA was reverse transcribed, the sequencing read expressed TCRB transcripts. Generated by immunoSEQ multiplex PCR, the TCRdb table keeps only in-frame clones and is missing some. The sample contains approximately 160,000 clones, around 63% of which appear only once. Material: naive CD4+ T cells from blood. The V gene is TRBV7-2, the J gene TRBJ2-1, with D uncertain. This receptor was taken from a man younger than 40 with type 1 diabetes. The CDR3 coding sequence is TGTGCCAGCAGCTTAGTCCCCTGGGCAGGTGAGCAGTTCTTC. It encodes CASSLVPWAGEQFF.